The 12 T cell receptor beta chains below were found in one sample sequenced in a study of T cells in tuberculosis. Repertoires were generated with immunoSEQ multiplex PCR, while TCRdb's copy carries only in-frame clones and drops some. Here the sample spans some 47,000 clones, about 96% being singletons. The source material was PBMCs. These receptors originate from a donor aged 10-35 years with latent tuberculosis or without tuberculosis infection.

A word on this clone: One end of the junction does not line up with germline, which may come from a read error. The chain is built from TRBV18 and TRBJ1-5; 7 bases are shared with TRBD1. In germline, CDR1 is KGHSH, CDR2 LQKENI. The CDR3 sequence is 14 residues long. CDR3 DNA: TGTGCCAGCTCTCCACAACAGGGGTATCAGCCCCAGCATTTT. This gives the protein CASSPQQGYQPQHF.

The chain links TRBV11-2 to TRBJ2-1; D is ambiguous. Trimming took 1 base from V and 0 from J, leaving 13 bases between them. Per the germline V gene, CDR1 is SGHAT and CDR2 is FQNNGV. The CDR3 has 17 amino acids. The CDR3 loop is CASSLGGMASSYNEQFF. The CDR3 DNA follows: TGTGCCAGCAGCTTAGGTGGTATGGCTAGCTCCTACAATGAGCAGTTCTTC.

The rearrangement uses TRBV28 and TRBJ2-2; 7 positions agree with TRBD1. CDR1 is MDHEN and CDR2 is SYDVKM in the germline V gene. This CDR3 spans 16 amino acids. V trimming: 1 base; J trimming: 2 bases; junction bases outside the gene matches: 4. In DNA form, the CDR3 reads TGTGCCAGCAGTTTATATGAGGGGGCAAACACCGGGGAGCTGTTTTTT. Translated: CASSLYEGANTGELFF.

This clone was recorded only once. This sequence joins TRBV4-1 and TRBJ2-7; D is ambiguous. Germline lookup yields CDR1 MGHRA and CDR2 YSYEKL. V was cut by 0 bases and J by 4 bases, with 10 bases left in between. The CDR3 has 14 residues. The CDR3 region has the DNA TGCGCCAGCAGCCAAGAGATAGTCAATTACGAGCAGTACTTC. Amino acids: CASSQEIVNYEQYF.

CDR3 region: CASSLASSYNEQFF. DNA of the CDR3: TGTGCCAGCAGCTTAGCTAGCTCCTACAATGAGCAGTTCTTC. The rearrangement uses TRBV11-1 and TRBJ2-1; D is ambiguous. The CDR3 loop spans 14 amino acids. The V end was cut by 0 bases, the J end by 0 bases, with 3 bases between. The germline V gene encodes CDR1 SGHAT and CDR2 FQDESV (reference sequence).

The V gene is TRBV6-1, the J gene TRBJ1-2; no definite D call. The CDR3 totals 12 residues. V lost 7 bases, J lost 0 bases, and 6 bases lay in between. Looked up from germline, CDR1 is MNHNS and CDR2 is SASEGT. The chain's CDR3 is CASKRANYGYTF. In DNA, the CDR3 is TGTGCCAGCAAACGCGCTAACTATGGCTACACCTTC.

The V call is TRBV29-1, the J call TRBJ2-7; unclear D gene. The V gene's germline CDR1 is SQVTM and CDR2 ANQGSEA. The CDR3 runs 12 residues. Trimming pared 0 bases from V and 3 bases from J, leaving 6 bases between. The CDR3 loop is CSVEDALYEQYF. CDR3 DNA sequence: TGCAGCGTTGAAGATGCGCTCTACGAGCAGTACTTC.

This clone was seen once. V and J are TRBV7-2 and TRBJ1-1, with D possibly being TRBD1 (5 bases). V shed 1 base and J shed 10 bases, with 10 bases lying between them. CDR3 length: 12 amino acids. Germline V gives CDR1 SGHTA, CDR2 FQGNSA. This CDR3 reads CASSLERGGAFF. Written as DNA, the CDR3 is TGTGCCAGCAGCTTAGAACGGGGGGGAGCTTTCTTT.

The chain links TRBV19 to TRBJ2-1; TRBD2 matches 10 bases. The germline V gene has CDR1 LNHDA and CDR2 SQIVND (reference sequence). This CDR3 is 18 amino acids long. J was trimmed by 0 bases and V by 7 bases; bases with no gene match: 12. This CDR3 is CASTKLAGRGGSYNEQFF. The CDR3 region has the DNA TGTGCCAGTACCAAACTAGCGGGAAGGGGCGGCTCCTACAATGAGCAGTTCTTC.

V usage is TRBV27 and J usage is TRBJ1-5; D is unresolved. The CDR3 totals 13 residues. V shed 3 bases and J shed 0 bases, with 3 bases lying between them. Germline V CDR1 and CDR2: MNHEY, SMNVEV (reference sequence). CDR3 residues: CASSLSSNQPQHF. The CDR3 region has the DNA TGTGCCAGCAGTTTGAGTAGCAATCAGCCCCAGCATTTT.

CDR3 amino acids: CSAQGESNQPQHF. The CDR3 DNA is TGCAGCGCTCAGGGTGAAAGCAATCAGCCCCAGCATTTT. The gene calls are TRBV29-1 and TRBJ1-5; a weak D match, TRBD1 (5 bases). The V and J ends lost 7 bases and 1 base respectively, with 11 bases between them. Per germline, CDR1 SQVTM and CDR2 ANQGSEA. The CDR3 is 13 amino acids.

The V gene is TRBV27, the J gene TRBJ1-6, with TRBD1 matching 9 bases. This CDR3 region has 16 residues. The ends lost 4 bases at V and 0 bases at J; junction bases unmatched: 1. Germline V gene lookup returns CDR1 MNHEY and CDR2 SMNVEV (reference sequence). Written as DNA, the CDR3 is TGTGCCAGCAGTTCGACAGGGGGCTCCTATAATTCACCCCTCCACTTT. It specifies CASSSTGGSYNSPLHF.